This T cell receptor beta chain was sequenced for a study of regulatory T cells in long-lasting Graves disease. Study as a whole: Treatment with antithyroid drugs for over 5 years, together with positive TSH receptor antibodies, meant persistent Graves' disease.

The CDR3 runs to 11 residues. The germline gives CDR1 GTSNPN, CDR2 SVGIG (reference sequence). Deletions cut 0 bases from V and 6 bases from J, with 5 bases between. This clonotype was recorded at least ten times. To make TCR beta libraries, researchers used iRepertoire HTBI primers and Arm-PCR of CDR3 regions. TCRdb reprocessed the multiplex PCR reads via MiXCR and lists one record per CDR3 protein. The repertoire holds about 340,000 distinct CDR3 sequences, with around 20% as singletons. Time point given: persistent/refractory GD, antithyroid drugs over 5 years with positive TRAb. The TCR library was prepared using RNA isolated from PBMCs.

The genes are TRBV30 and TRBJ2-5, with no clear D. The sequencing used peripheral blood mononuclear cells (PBMCs), collected when the disease was refractory, from a patient treated with antithyroid drugs. The TCR sequence derives from a female donor with Graves disease. CDR3 DNA sequence: TGTGCCTGGAGTGTGCAGAAGACCCAGTACTTC. Translation gives CAWSVQKTQYF.